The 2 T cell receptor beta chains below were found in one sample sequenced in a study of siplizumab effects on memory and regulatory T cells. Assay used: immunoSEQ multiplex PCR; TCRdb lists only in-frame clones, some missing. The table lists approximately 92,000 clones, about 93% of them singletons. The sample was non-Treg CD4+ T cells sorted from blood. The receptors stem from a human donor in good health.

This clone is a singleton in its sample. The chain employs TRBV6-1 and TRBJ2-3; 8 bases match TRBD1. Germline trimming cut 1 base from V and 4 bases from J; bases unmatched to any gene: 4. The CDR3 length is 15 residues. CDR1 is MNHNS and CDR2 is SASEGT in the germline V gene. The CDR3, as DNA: TGTGCCAGCAGTGAAGTCAGGGGGCCAGCAGATACGCAGTATTTT. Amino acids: CASSEVRGPADTQYF.

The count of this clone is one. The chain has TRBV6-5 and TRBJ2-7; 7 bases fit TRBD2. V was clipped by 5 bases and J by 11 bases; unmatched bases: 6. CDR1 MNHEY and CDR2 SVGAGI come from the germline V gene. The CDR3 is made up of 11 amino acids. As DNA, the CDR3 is TGTGCCAGCAGTGGTTTCCGGGGGGAGTACTTC. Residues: CASSGFRGEYF.